Below are 23 T cell receptor beta chains sequenced from a single sample in a study. TCRdb ran MiXCR on the reads and lists one entry per CDR3 protein. The sample has nearly 4,500 distinct CDR3 sequences, 9.5% seen once; the top ten hold approximately 31%. The material sequenced was CD4+ T cells from peripheral blood. These receptors all stem from a human donor with rheumatoid arthritis.

This clonotype showed up many times. The chain uses TRBV2 and TRBJ1-1; D is undetermined. Between the trimmed V and J ends, which lost 7 bases and 1 base, there was a span of 10 bases. The CDR3 extends over 13 amino acids. Germline V gives CDR1 SNHLY, CDR2 FYNNEI. CDR3 bases: TGTGCCAGCACGAGGAGAGGGAACACTGAAGCTTTCTTT. Protein sequence: CASTRRGNTEAFF. Full variable domain (outside the CDR3, taken from reference TRBV2 and TRBJ1-1): EPEVTQTPSHQVTQMGQEVILRCVPISNHLYFYWYRQILGQKVEFLVSFYNNEISEKSEIFDDQFSVERPDGSNFTLKIRSTKLEDSAMYFCASTRRGNTEAFFGQGTRLTVV.

Judged by abundance, this clonotype is medium-sized. CDR3 residues: CASSFLIGAGGSTDTQYF. CDR3 sequence (DNA): TGTGCCAGCAGTTTCTTGATCGGAGCGGGAGGGAGCACAGATACGCAGTATTTT. This chain connects TRBV6-2 or TRBV6-3 to TRBJ2-3; 10 bases agree with TRBD2. This CDR3 is built from 18 residues. Per germline, CDR1 MNHEY and CDR2 SVGEGT. Losses at the gene ends were 4 bases for V and 0 bases for J; bases not matched to a gene: 10.

In this sample, this clonotype turned up many times. The chain recombines TRBV5-1 with TRBJ2-2; D is possibly TRBD1 or TRBD2 (6 bases each). Germline CDR1 is SGHRS and CDR2 is YFSETQ. V was pared by 9 bases and J by 0 bases, with 15 bases between. The CDR3 runs to 15 residues. This CDR3 is CATQTGAPNTGELFF. The CDR3 nucleotides are TGCGCCACCCAGACGGGGGCCCCGAACACCGGGGAGCTGTTTTTT. Complete variable domain (other parts from reference TRBV5-1 and TRBJ2-2): KAGVTQTPRYLIKTRGQQVTLSCSPISGHRSVSWYQQTPGQGLQFLFEYFSETQRNKGNFPGRFSGRQFSNSRSEMNVSTLELGDSALYLCATQTGAPNTGELFFGEGSRLTVL.

This clonotype is labeled as medium-sized. V and J are TRBV3-1 and TRBJ1-1; D not certain. Per germline, CDR1 LGHDT and CDR2 YNNKEL (reference sequence). The CDR3 runs to 14 residues. Trimming cost V 1 base and J 0 bases, with 6 bases left between them. CDR3 residues: CASSQGSLNTEAFF. The CDR3 DNA is TGTGCCAGCAGCCAAGGCAGCTTGAACACTGAAGCTTTCTTT.

In this sample, this clonotype turned up many times. The J gene is TRBJ2-1, the V gene TRBV10-3, with D maybe TRBD2 (6 bases). Germline loops: CDR1 ENHRY, CDR2 SYGVKD. With 5 bases removed from V and 7 bases from J, the gap between germline ends came to 18 bases. This CDR3 is built from 15 residues. The CDR3 reads CAISPRGPRGNEQFF. The DNA of the CDR3 is TGTGCCATCAGTCCCCGGGGCCCCCGGGGGAATGAGCAGTTCTTC.

This clonotype was counted many times. V is TRBV2 and J is TRBJ2-1; 11 bases are shared with TRBD2. Trimming took 4 bases from V and 3 from J; bases not matched to a gene: 2. The CDR3 covers 15 residues. Germline V gives CDR1 SNHLY, CDR2 FYNNEI. The CDR3: CASSVGTSGYNEQFF. The CDR3, as DNA: TGTGCCAGCAGTGTGGGGACTAGCGGCTACAATGAGCAGTTCTTC. Complete variable domain (other parts from reference TRBV2 and TRBJ2-1): EPEVTQTPSHQVTQMGQEVILRCVPISNHLYFYWYRQILGQKVEFLVSFYNNEISEKSEIFDDQFSVERPDGSNFTLKIRSTKLEDSAMYFCASSVGTSGYNEQFFGPGTRLTVL.

This clonotype was seen repeatedly, ten times or more. The chain employs TRBV29-1 and TRBJ2-7; tentatively, D is TRBD2 (5 bases). Per the germline V gene, CDR1 is SQVTM and CDR2 is ANQGSEA. The length of the CDR3 is 12 residues. V was trimmed by 4 bases and J by 0 bases, leaving 7 bases between them. The CDR3 spells CSVGADSYEQYF. Here the CDR3 DNA reads TGCAGCGTTGGAGCGGACTCCTACGAGCAGTACTTC.

Sample share makes this clonotype medium-sized. The chain has TRBV30 and TRBJ2-7; 10 bases fit TRBD1. The V and J ends lost 2 bases and 6 bases, in that order; junction bases with no gene match: 10. CDR1 GTSNPN and CDR2 SVGIG come from the germline V gene (reference sequence). The CDR3 contains 15 residues. CDR3 sequence (DNA): TGTGCCTGGAGTTATAACCGGGACAGGGGTCTCGAGCAGTACTTC. Its protein product is CAWSYNRDRGLEQYF.

V usage is TRBV9 and J usage is TRBJ2-7, with D perhaps matching TRBD1 or TRBD2 (5 bases each). CDR1 and CDR2 (germline): SGDLS, YYNGEE. V was shortened by 0 bases and J by 0 bases, with 10 bases between the two germline ends. The CDR3 consists of 15 residues. The CDR3: CASSVVPGSSYEQYF. The CDR3 DNA reads as TGTGCCAGCAGCGTAGTTCCAGGGAGCTCCTACGAGCAGTACTTC.

Points on this clonotype: A much larger clone is a single base away; this may be a read error. The gene calls are TRBV2 and TRBJ2-3; tentatively, D is TRBD2 (6 bases). The length of the CDR3 is 11 residues. The V gene's germline CDR1 is SNHLY and CDR2 FYNNEI. CDR3 in DNA: TGTGCCAGCAGCGGGAGAGATATGCAGTATTTT. Encoded protein: CASSGRDMQYF.

This clonotype is medium-sized (0.01 to 0.1%) in the sample. The V call is TRBV12-3 or TRBV12-4, the J call TRBJ2-1; a possible D gene is TRBD1 (6 bases). The V end was cut by 5 bases, the J end by 2 bases, with 13 bases between. The CDR3 totals 15 residues. For the CDR3, the DNA is TGTGCCAGCAGTCACAGGGCTCCAACCTACAATGAGCAGTTCTTC. Translating it yields CASSHRAPTYNEQFF.

By sample fraction, this clonotype is medium-sized. The chain uses TRBV10-3 and TRBJ2-3; 10 bases match TRBD2. V lost 5 bases to trimming and J lost 0 bases; unmatched junction nucleotides: 2. The CDR3 sequence is 15 residues long. Per germline, CDR1 ENHRY and CDR2 SYGVKD. Here the CDR3 reads CAISSTSGSTDTQYF. For the CDR3, the DNA is TGTGCCATCAGTTCGACTAGCGGGAGCACAGATACGCAGTATTTT.

By share of the sample, this clonotype is medium-sized. This chain joins TRBV29-1 and TRBJ2-2, with D possibly being TRBD1 or TRBD2 (5 bases each). Trimming took off 2 bases at V and 7 bases at J, with 8 bases between the two ends. Germline V lookup: CDR1 SQVTM, CDR2 ANQGSEA. The CDR3 loop spans 12 amino acids. The CDR3 protein is CSVERGSGELFF. In DNA, the CDR3 is TGCAGCGTTGAACGGGGCAGCGGGGAGCTGTTTTTT.

As for this clonotype: A single base separates this from a much larger clone, so it may be a read error. The chain uses TRBV15 and TRBJ2-1; TRBD2 aligns across 9 bases. Germline V lookup: CDR1 LNHNV, CDR2 YYDKDF (reference sequence). The CDR3 runs 15 residues. The DNA for the CDR3 is TGTACCACCAGCAGAGCTAGCGGGAAGATGAATGAGCAGTTCTTC. Amino acids: CTTSRASGKMNEQFF.

Relative to its sample, this clonotype is medium-sized. The chain combines TRBV11-2 with TRBJ1-3, with 8 bases aligning to TRBD1. The germline CDR1 and CDR2 sequences are SGHAT and FQNNGV. V was clipped by 2 bases and J by 4 bases; unmatched bases: 7. The CDR3 is made up of 16 amino acids. The CDR3 nucleotides read TGTGCCAGCAGCTTACAGCCAGGGGGCATCGGAAACACCATATATTTT. This encodes CASSLQPGGIGNTIYF.

Ten or more counts support this clonotype. V gene TRBV7-9 combines with J gene TRBJ1-5; D gene unclear. The CDR3 extends over 14 amino acids. The germline gives CDR1 SEHNR, CDR2 FQNEAQ (reference sequence). Trimming left V 0 bases short and J 3 bases short, with 6 bases between. CDR3 DNA sequence: TGTGCCAGCAGCTTAGCTTCACCCAATCAGCCCCAGCATTTT. This translates into CASSLASPNQPQHF.

This clonotype has at least ten counts. V and J are TRBV5-1 and TRBJ2-1, with TRBD2 matching 10 bases. J lost 8 bases, V lost 0 bases, and 8 bases had no gene match. Germline CDR1 and CDR2: SGHRS and YFSETQ. This CDR3 comprises 16 residues. The CDR3 DNA is TGCGCCAGCAGCTTGGCCGGGCTAGCGGGAGTCGATGAGCAGTTCTTC. This sequence encodes CASSLAGLAGVDEQFF.

This clonotype is medium-sized within its sample. V usage is TRBV20-1 and J usage is TRBJ1-2; 9 bases are a match to TRBD1. Germline CDR1 is DFQATT and CDR2 is SNEGSKA (reference sequence). This CDR3 comprises 13 residues. J gave up 8 bases and V 6 bases, and 10 bases lay outside the gene matches. CDR3 protein: CSASPGTGKGYTF. In DNA, the CDR3 is TGCAGTGCCAGTCCCGGGACAGGGAAAGGCTACACCTTC.

This clonotype ranks as medium-sized. This rearrangement joins TRBV5-1 to TRBJ2-7, with D possibly TRBD2 on 5 matching bases. V lost 0 bases and J lost 5, with 12 bases in between. The CDR3 has 14 amino acids. Germline CDR1 reads SGHRS; CDR2 reads YFSETQ. The CDR3 here is CASSLEASIDEQYF. CDR3 sequence (DNA): TGCGCCAGCAGCTTGGAGGCTAGCATCGACGAGCAGTACTTC.

This clonotype appeared many times. The V and J genes are TRBV11-2 and TRBJ2-5; no reliable D call. CDR1 is SGHAT and CDR2 is FQNNGV in the germline V gene. The CDR3 covers 14 residues. V was clipped by 7 bases and J by 2 bases, with 14 bases between them. Written as DNA, the CDR3 is TGTGCCAGCACCCTGGATCGTACTCAAGAGACCCAGTACTTC. Protein sequence: CASTLDRTQETQYF.

The chain employs TRBV28 and TRBJ1-1; the match to TRBD1 covers 8 bases. The CDR3 has 13 residues. With 5 bases clipped from V and 3 bases from J, the junction kept 2 bases outside the gene matches. Per germline, CDR1 MDHEN and CDR2 SYDVKM. Here the CDR3 reads CASSTQGDTEAFF. The CDR3 DNA follows: TGTGCCAGCAGTACACAGGGGGACACTGAAGCTTTCTTT.

The V and J genes are TRBV20-1 and TRBJ1-3; the match to TRBD1 covers 10 bases. The CDR3 runs to 12 residues. J was trimmed by 8 bases and V by 5 bases; bases with no gene match: 3. CDR1 is DFQATT, CDR2 SNEGSKA, per germline (reference sequence). The CDR3 DNA reads as TGCAGTGCTGACAGGGGGCCAGACACCATATATTTT. Protein product: CSADRGPDTIYF.

This clonotype has at least ten counts. The V gene is TRBV19, the J gene TRBJ1-1; D is unresolved. Germline V lookup: CDR1 LNHDA, CDR2 SQIVND (reference sequence). The CDR3 consists of 15 residues. V was pared by 5 bases and J by 0 bases, with 13 bases between. The CDR3 DNA reads TGTGCCAGTAGTGTCCAGACACTCATGAACACTGAAGCTTTCTTT. This gives the protein CASSVQTLMNTEAFF.